This TCR beta chain originates from a study of blood T cells in healthy people across ages. This clonotype was observed at least ten times. The antigen is not known. The second PCR ran about 6 to 12 cycles with a sample-barcoded 5' primer and J-beta primers. TCRdb fed the 5' RACE reads into MiXCR, producing one record per CDR3 protein. The table includes hundreds of thousands of distinct CDR3 sequences, about a third detected once. General study findings and limits: Long-lived donors had more naive CD4+ cells and higher diversity than aged donors. Unsorted PBMCs ruled out conclusive naive versus antigen-experienced comparison. Older age went with lower TCR beta diversity per million T cells, in a roughly linear way.

Trimming removed 1 base from V and 4 bases from J; junction bases left unmatched: 14. The CDR3 spans 18 residues. Germline CDR1 reads DFQATT; CDR2 reads SNEGSKA (reference sequence). The sequencing sample was made of blood. The chain combines TRBV20-1 with TRBJ2-3; 10 bases agree with TRBD2. This TCR was recovered from an elderly woman in good health. This CDR3 is CSARGGKPGLASADTQYF. DNA for the CDR3: TGCAGTGCTAGAGGGGGTAAGCCGGGACTAGCGTCCGCAGATACGCAGTATTTT.